This entry describes one TCR beta chain. What it binds is not known. The junction and the germline gene differ at one end; a read error may be behind it. This specimen belongs to a study of tumor-infiltrating lymphocytes in primary liver carcinoma. In the study overall: Productive TCRbeta reads per sample were roughly 3.5 to 7.5 million, not differing by tissue. General observations from the study: Bulk unsorted samples prevented comparison of CD4+ and CD8+ repertoires.

Germline-derived CDR1 and CDR2 are SGHAT and FQNNGV. This CDR3 region has 14 residues. Total RNA (roughly 550 ng) served as template for TCR beta cDNA synthesis primed by a constant-region primer. TCR beta libraries came from three nested multiplex PCR rounds using slightly modified ARM-PCR. Investigators reported that the first two PCR rounds, at 10 to 11 cycles each, used TRBV1-TRBV30 forward primers with a C-beta reverse primer. Each CDR3 protein is one row after TCRdb ran MiXCR on the multiplex PCR reads. The sample lists just over 300,000 distinct CDR3 sequences, around three fifths seen once, with about 17% in the top ten. Alongside blood RNA obtained from unsorted whole blood, germline DNA was also extracted. Chronic HBV infection was present, with no prior treatment. Surgery was preceded by the collection of approximately 3.6 milliliters of peripheral blood.

The sequenced material came from peripheral blood. The source is a woman in her 30s with primary liver carcinoma and hepatitis B virus infection. The V and J genes are TRBV11-2 and TRBJ2-7; D gene uncertain. CDR3 sequence (DNA): TGTGCCAGCAGCTTCGATATTGGCCTCTACGAGCAGTTTTTC. Amino acid sequence: CASSFDIGLYEQFF.